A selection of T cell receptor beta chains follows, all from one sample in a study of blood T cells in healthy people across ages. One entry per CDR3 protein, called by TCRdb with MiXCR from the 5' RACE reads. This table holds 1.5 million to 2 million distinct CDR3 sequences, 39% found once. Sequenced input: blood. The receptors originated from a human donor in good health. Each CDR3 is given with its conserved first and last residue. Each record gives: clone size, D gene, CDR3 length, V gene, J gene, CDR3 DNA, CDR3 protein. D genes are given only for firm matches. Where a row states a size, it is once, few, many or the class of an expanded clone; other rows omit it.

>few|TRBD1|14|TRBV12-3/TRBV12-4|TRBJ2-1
TGTGCCAGCACCCGGACAGGGACCTACAATGAGCAGTTCTTC
CASTRTGTYNEQFF
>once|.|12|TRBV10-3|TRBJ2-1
TGTGCCATCAGACTAGGTCGGGGCGAGCAGTTCTTC
CAIRLGRGEQFF
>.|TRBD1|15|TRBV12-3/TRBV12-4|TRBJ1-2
TGTGCCAGCACCCATACCGGGACAGGCTTCGGTGGCTACACCTTC
CASTHTGTGFGGYTF
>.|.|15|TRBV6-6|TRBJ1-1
TGTGCCAGCAGACGGACAGAGCTTATGAACACTGAAGCTTTCTTT
CASRRTELMNTEAFF
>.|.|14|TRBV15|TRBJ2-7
TGTGCCACCAGCAGGTCCAGTGAGACCTATGAGCAGTACTTC
CATSRSSETYEQYF
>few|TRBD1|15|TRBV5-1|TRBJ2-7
TGCGCCAGCAGCCCGACCGGGACAGTTGGCTACGAGCAGTACTTC
CASSPTGTVGYEQYF
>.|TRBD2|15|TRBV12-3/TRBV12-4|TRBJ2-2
TGTGCCAGCAGTATGAAGGCGGGGGGAACCGGGGAGCTGTTTTTT
CASSMKAGGTGELFF
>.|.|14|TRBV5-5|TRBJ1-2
TGTGCCAGCAGCTTCCCGGCGCAGTCTAGAGGCTACACCTTC
CASSFPAQSRGYTF
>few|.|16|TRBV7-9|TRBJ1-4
TGTGCCAGCAGCTCTCCCCTGACCGGGTCTAATGAAAAACTGTTTTTT
CASSSPLTGSNEKLFF
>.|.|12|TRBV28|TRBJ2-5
TGTGCCAGCAAGAGGGGGCAAGAGACCCAGTACTTC
CASKRGQETQYF